The next 21 T cell receptor beta chains were all read from a single sample in a study of cytomegalovirus exposure and HLA in healthy donors. The PCR made use of 60 Vbeta and 13 Jbeta primers. Clones were read by immunoSEQ multiplex PCR, and TCRdb kept only the in-frame ones, dropping some. The sample gives about 250,000 clones, 78% of which show up once; around 0.45% is in the top ten. The material sequenced was PBMCs. Every receptor here comes from a boy younger than 18 in good health and CMV-seronegative.

The chain is built from TRBV25-1 and TRBJ2-6; D may be TRBD2 (5 bases). Trimming took off 2 bases at V and 0 bases at J, with 8 bases between the two ends. There are 16 residues in the CDR3. Germline V CDR1 and CDR2: MGHDK, SYGVNS. In nucleotides, the CDR3 is TGTGCCAGCAGTGAACGGGGTTTCTCTGGGGCCAACGTCCTGACTTTC. Encoded protein: CASSERGFSGANVLTF.

The CDR3 DNA follows: TGCAGCGTTGGGACAGACATTGACACCGGGGAGCTGTTTTTT. Its translation is CSVGTDIDTGELFF. This chain joins TRBV29-1 and TRBJ2-2; a weak D match, TRBD1 (6 bases). The CDR3 is 14 residues long. Trimming removed 4 bases from V and 3 bases from J, with 12 bases in between. The germline gives CDR1 SQVTM, CDR2 ANQGSEA.

This sequence joins TRBV5-1 and TRBJ2-1; a possible D gene is TRBD2 (6 bases). CDR3 length: 15 amino acids. V gave up 2 bases and J gave up 4 bases, with 13 bases separating them. Germline CDR1 and CDR2: SGHRS and YFSETQ. Here the CDR3 DNA reads TGCGCCAGCAGCTTCACGGGAGAGGGGTACAATGAGCAGTTCTTC. It translates to CASSFTGEGYNEQFF.

The CDR3 DNA reads TGTGCCAGCTCACCATTACAGGCGAGCAATCAGCCCCAGCATTTT. This translates into CASSPLQASNQPQHF. The chain uses TRBV18 and TRBJ1-5; possibly TRBD1 for D (5 bases). With 2 bases removed from V and 1 base from J, the gap between germline ends came to 9 bases. This CDR3 has 15 residues. Germline loops: CDR1 KGHSH, CDR2 LQKENI.

This sequence joins TRBV6-5 and TRBJ2-7, with D hard to call. The CDR3 sequence is 14 residues long. Trimming removed 7 bases at V and 3 bases at J, with 16 bases between. Germline V gene sequence: CDR1 MNHEY, CDR2 SVGAGI. CDR3 amino acids: CASTQTRTGYEQYF. CDR3 in DNA: TGTGCCAGCACCCAGACGCGTACGGGCTACGAGCAGTACTTC.

In this sample, this clone turned up once. The chain is built from TRBV5-1 and TRBJ1-3, with no clear D. The CDR3 runs 16 residues. Germline CDR1 and CDR2: SGHRS and YFSETQ. Trimming removed 4 bases from V and 1 base from J, with 15 bases in between. The CDR3 coding sequence is TGCGCCAGCAGCCCCCTCCCAGGAGGATCTGGAAACACCATATATTTT. Translated, it gives CASSPLPGGSGNTIYF.

This chain uses TRBV14 with TRBJ1-2; 8 bases line up with TRBD1. Germline loops: CDR1 SGHDN, CDR2 FVKESK. V gave up 3 bases and J gave up 8 bases; unmatched junction bases: 8. The CDR3 loop spans 14 amino acids. This chain's CDR3 is CASSHGNRGYGYTF. The CDR3 DNA sequence: TGTGCCAGCAGCCATGGGAACAGGGGGTACGGCTACACCTTC.

The chain employs TRBV7-9 and TRBJ2-7; 8 bases fit TRBD2. Germline CDR1 is SEHNR and CDR2 is FQNEAQ (reference sequence). Germline trimming cut 1 base from V and 3 bases from J; bases unmatched to any gene: 11. CDR3 length: 17 amino acids. CDR3 loop: CASSLGMVSGAHYEQYF. As DNA, the CDR3 is TGTGCCAGCAGCTTAGGTATGGTTAGCGGGGCTCACTACGAGCAGTACTTC.

This chain joins TRBV2 and TRBJ2-7; maybe TRBD1 (6 bases). Germline CDR1 SNHLY, CDR2 FYNNEI. Trimming took 1 base from V and 2 from J, leaving 6 bases between them. The CDR3 is made up of 13 amino acids. CDR3 protein: CASSEGTAYEQYF. CDR3 coding DNA: TGTGCCAGCAGTGAAGGGACAGCCTACGAGCAGTACTTC.

This chain uses TRBV15 with TRBJ2-7; 8 positions agree with TRBD1. J lost 5 bases, V lost 0 bases, and 12 bases had no gene match. CDR3 length equals 17 residues. Per germline, CDR1 LNHNV and CDR2 YYDKDF (reference sequence). The CDR3 DNA is TGTGCCACCAGCAGAGATGAAATAGGACAGGGACTCGACGAGCAGTACTTC. This gives the protein CATSRDEIGQGLDEQYF.

This CDR3 is CASSLRRGTGGRTEAFF. DNA of the CDR3: TGCGCCAGCAGCTTGCGCCGTGGGACAGGGGGAAGGACTGAAGCTTTCTTT. The V gene is TRBV5-1, the J gene TRBJ1-1, with 11 bases that match TRBD1. The V gene's germline CDR1 is SGHRS and CDR2 YFSETQ. The CDR3 spans 17 residues. J was trimmed by 5 bases and V by 1 base; bases with no gene match: 10.

V gene TRBV5-1 combines with J gene TRBJ1-1; TRBD1 matches at 9 bases. The CDR3 covers 15 residues. With V trimmed by 4 bases and J by 5 bases, 9 bases remained unmatched. The germline CDR1 and CDR2 sequences are SGHRS and YFSETQ. The CDR3 loop reads CASSLQQGARTEAFF. Here the CDR3 DNA reads TGCGCCAGCAGCCTTCAACAGGGGGCAAGGACTGAAGCTTTCTTT.

V is TRBV2 and J is TRBJ1-1; tentatively, D is TRBD1 (5 bases). The germline CDR1 and CDR2 sequences are SNHLY and FYNNEI. The CDR3 runs to 15 residues. V was clipped by 5 bases and J by 6 bases, with 19 bases between them. The CDR3 DNA follows: TGTGCCAGCAGTCAAGAGGGCGGGACGGACTCTGAAGCTTTCTTT. Protein sequence: CASSQEGGTDSEAFF.

V usage is TRBV7-9 and J usage is TRBJ2-1; D not resolved. V was trimmed by 0 bases and J by 8 bases, leaving 14 bases between them. Germline V gives CDR1 SEHNR, CDR2 FQNEAQ (reference sequence). CDR3 size: 15 residues. The CDR3: CASSLALSLSDEQFF. The CDR3 DNA sequence: TGTGCCAGCAGCTTAGCTCTCTCGCTTTCGGATGAGCAGTTCTTC.

The V and J genes are TRBV6-5 and TRBJ1-4; D gene unclear. Germline-derived CDR1 and CDR2 are MNHEY and SVGAGI. With 2 bases removed from V and 8 bases from J, the gap between germline ends came to 9 bases. This CDR3 comprises 13 residues. This CDR3 is CASSYGPSEKLFF. The CDR3, as DNA: TGTGCCAGCAGTTACGGGCCGTCGGAAAAACTGTTTTTT.

J is TRBJ2-7 and V is TRBV5-1, with D possibly being TRBD2 (5 bases). V was shortened by 4 bases and J by 0 bases, with 11 bases between the two germline ends. The length of the CDR3 is 14 residues. The germline gives CDR1 SGHRS, CDR2 YFSETQ. CDR3 DNA: TGCGCCAGCAGCGGAGAAGGAGGCTCCTACGAGCAGTACTTC. Its protein product is CASSGEGGSYEQYF.

Points on this clone: At the DNA level, this CDR3 is encoded by other sequences in the same sample as well. V gene TRBV5-1 combines with J gene TRBJ2-1, with D perhaps matching TRBD2 (6 bases). Between the trimmed V and J ends, which lost 0 bases and 5 bases, there was a span of 9 bases. The CDR3 sequence is 14 residues long. In germline, CDR1 is SGHRS, CDR2 YFSETQ. The CDR3 bases are TGCGCCAGCAGCTTGGGACTAGTCAACAATGAGCAGTTCTTC. Amino acids: CASSLGLVNNEQFF. Complete variable domain (other parts from reference TRBV5-1 and TRBJ2-1): KAGVTQTPRYLIKTRGQQVTLSCSPISGHRSVSWYQQTPGQGLQFLFEYFSETQRNKGNFPGRFSGRQFSNSRSEMNVSTLELGDSALYLCASSLGLVNNEQFFGPGTRLTVL.

The CDR3 nucleotides are TGTGCCAGCAGCCCGTCGGCGGGAAACAATGAGCAGTTCTTC. Protein sequence: CASSPSAGNNEQFF. The chain uses TRBV5-4 and TRBJ2-1, with a tentative D call TRBD2 (6 bases). V was pared by 4 bases and J by 5 bases, with 13 bases between. From germline, CDR1 is SGHNT and CDR2 YYREEE (reference sequence). This CDR3 has 14 residues.

J is TRBJ1-2 and V is TRBV5-1; 7 bases are a match to TRBD1. CDR1 and CDR2 from the germline V gene are SGHRS and YFSETQ. This CDR3 is built from 13 residues. V shed 4 bases, J shed 6 bases, and the junction held 6 bases outside the gene matches. CDR3 protein: CASSLRDSNGYTF. CDR3 nucleotides: TGCGCCAGCAGCCTACGGGACAGTAATGGCTACACCTTC.

The chain combines TRBV18 with TRBJ2-7; 7 nucleotides match TRBD2. Unmatched junction bases numbered 9, after V lost 3 bases and J lost 1 base. Germline V gene lookup returns CDR1 KGHSH and CDR2 LQKENI. This CDR3 spans 16 amino acids. CDR3 region: CASSPRGETLSYEQYF. CDR3 sequence (DNA): TGTGCCAGCTCACCCCGGGGGGAGACACTTTCCTACGAGCAGTACTTC.

The V gene is TRBV5-5, the J gene TRBJ2-2; D may be TRBD2 (6 bases). The germline V gene has CDR1 SGHKS and CDR2 YYEKEE (reference sequence). This CDR3 region has 14 residues. Trimming took off 4 bases at V and 6 bases at J, with 13 bases between the two ends. CDR3 bases: TGTGCCAGCAGCCGGATGTGGGGGGCCGGGGAGCTGTTTTTT. It encodes CASSRMWGAGELFF.